The present T cell receptor (beta chain) was sequenced within a study of cytomegalovirus exposure and HLA in healthy donors. CDR1 and CDR2 (germline): PRHDT, FYEKMQ (reference sequence). The CDR3 consists of 13 residues. Trimming took 2 bases from V and 3 from J, leaving 8 bases between them. A remark on this clone: The target antigen is unknown.

The PCR ran on 60 Vbeta and 13 Jbeta primers. Using immunoSEQ multiplex PCR, the repertoire was profiled, and TCRdb retains in-frame clones only, with some absent. The data hold around 130,000 clones, with around 72% observed a single time. Findings and caveats of the study: It emerged from a later analysis that several of the most significant clusters appeared to be linked to common viral pathogens.

The sequence came from a woman aged 18-30 years in good health and CMV-seronegative. The V and J genes are TRBV13 and TRBJ2-7; a possible D gene is TRBD2 (5 bases). The specimen was PBMCs. The CDR3 spells CASSLPGNYEQYF. The DNA for the CDR3 is TGTGCCAGCAGCTTACCGGGGAACTACGAGCAGTACTTC.